This TCR beta chain derives from a study of blood T cell repertoires in COVID-19. Study as a whole: Donors in the United States, Italy and Spain gave samples during acute or convalescent COVID-19. Nucleic acid was either cDNA or gDNA, and it came from T cells, B-cell-depleted T cells, or PBMCs.

In germline, CDR1 is SGHDN, CDR2 FVKESK. The CDR3 consists of 21 residues. V lost 0 bases and J lost 7; bases outside the gene matches: 22. This clone showed up just once. Authors' data handling: The authors estimated nucleated cell counts from reference gene primer amplification. Using immunoSEQ multiplex PCR, the repertoire was profiled, and TCRdb retains in-frame clones only, with some absent. For V, J and clone size, that table is used; D and trimming come from the DNA. The data show approximately 130,000 clones, roughly 90% seen once. This TCR derives from a man aged 45-60 years with acute or convalescent COVID-19. The specimen was peripheral blood. The gene calls are TRBV14 and TRBJ2-1, with TRBD2 matching 9 bases. The CDR3, as DNA: TGTGCCAGCAGCCAAGAAGTGCGATCGGGGGTCGGACTAGCGCCGTGGAATGAGCAGTTCTTC. Its translation: CASSQEVRSGVGLAPWNEQFF.